This T cell receptor (beta chain) derives from a study of cytomegalovirus exposure and HLA in healthy donors. Remarks on this clone: The target antigen is unknown.

Study observations and caveats: The authors later linked a missense DCLRE1C variant to TCR beta V- and J-gene trimming. In a later analysis, specific HLA alleles were associated with around 17,000 TCR beta sequences at a 0.05 false discovery rate. Judged likely to be a sequencing artifact was a cluster of highly shared sequence variants.

Researchers ran the PCR with 60 Vbeta and 13 Jbeta primers. The protocol was immunoSEQ multiplex PCR, while the TCRdb copy is restricted to in-frame clones and leaves out a portion. The table records about 130,000 clones, roughly 80% of them present only once. Trimming removed 3 bases from V and 6 bases from J; junction bases left unmatched: 4. This CDR3 has 14 amino acids. Germline V gives CDR1 SQVTM, CDR2 ANQGSEA. The chain combines TRBV29-1 with TRBJ2-1, with TRBD2 matching over 11 bases. The TCR sequence derives from a boy aged 10-17 years in good health and CMV-seronegative. Sequenced input: PBMCs. CDR3 residues: CSVEPSGRPNEQFF. CDR3 DNA sequence: TGCAGCGTTGAGCCTAGCGGGAGGCCCAATGAGCAGTTCTTC.